Presented here are 17 T cell receptor beta chains from one specimen sequenced in a study of cytomegalovirus exposure and HLA in healthy donors. PCR involved 60 Vbeta and 13 Jbeta primers. The data were produced by immunoSEQ multiplex PCR, yet TCRdb's version contains in-frame clones alone and is incomplete. This sample has about 89,000 clones, with 70% to 80% found just once. Sequencing was carried out using PBMCs. Receptors were obtained from a man aged 30 to 39 in good health and CMV-seronegative.

CDR3 nucleotide sequence: TGTGCCAGCTCACGTTCGGAGGGAGATTGGACCCAGTACTTC. Translating it yields CASSRSEGDWTQYF. This chain uses TRBV18 with TRBJ2-5; possibly TRBD2 for D (6 bases). The CDR3 covers 14 residues. Germline CDR1 KGHSH, CDR2 LQKENI. Between the trimmed V and J ends, which lost 4 bases and 7 bases, there was a span of 16 bases.

The rearrangement links TRBV20-1 to TRBJ2-7, with D possibly matching TRBD2 (5 bases). This CDR3 has 11 residues. Germline CDR1 reads DFQATT; CDR2 reads SNEGSKA (reference sequence). The CDR3: CSVGLPAGQYF. CDR3 nucleotide sequence: TGCAGCGTCGGACTGCCGGCCGGGCAGTACTTC.

The V and J genes are TRBV6-4 and TRBJ2-3; TRBD2 is a possible D gene (6 bases). V lost 0 bases and J 1 base, leaving 11 bases between the germline ends. The germline gives CDR1 MRHNA, CDR2 SNTAGT. This CDR3 has 16 amino acids. The CDR3 protein is CASSDSYGGGTDTQYF. In DNA form, the CDR3 reads TGTGCCAGCAGTGACTCGTATGGAGGGGGCACAGATACGCAGTATTTT.

The sample holds one count of this clone. The rearrangement uses TRBV27 and TRBJ2-3; D is possibly TRBD1 (5 bases). Germline V gene lookup returns CDR1 MNHEY and CDR2 SMNVEV (reference sequence). V was pared by 1 base and J by 5 bases, with 22 bases between. The CDR3 contains 18 residues. CDR3 loop: CASSLWEPSVKGQDTQYF. The DNA for the CDR3 is TGTGCCAGCAGTTTATGGGAACCCTCGGTCAAAGGACAAGATACGCAGTATTTT.

The chain recombines TRBV5-4 with TRBJ2-3; TRBD2 aligns across 8 bases. The length of the CDR3 is 17 residues. V was pared by 1 base and J by 5 bases, with 12 bases of the junction left unmatched. Germline V lookup: CDR1 SGHNT, CDR2 YYREEE (reference sequence). CDR3 nucleotides: TGTGCCAGCAGCTTGAGGTCCGGGACTAGTAGAGGAGATACGCAGTATTTT. This translates into CASSLRSGTSRGDTQYF.

The rearrangement joins TRBV11-2 to TRBJ1-2, with TRBD1 as a possible D gene (5 bases). The CDR3 covers 13 residues. CDR1 is SGHAT and CDR2 is FQNNGV in the germline V gene. V shed 8 bases and J shed 8 bases, with 18 bases lying between them. CDR3 in DNA: TGTGCCAGCTGGGGAGGGGAAAGCGACGGCTACACCTTC. Amino acids: CASWGGESDGYTF.

This rearrangement joins TRBV19 to TRBJ1-6; 7 bases fit TRBD1. V lost 4 bases, J lost 8 bases, and 8 bases stayed unmatched. The CDR3 is 15 amino acids. Germline values: CDR1 LNHDA, CDR2 SQIVND (reference sequence). CDR3 sequence (DNA): TGTGCCAGTAGTAACAACAGGGGTGTTGATTCACCCCTCCACTTT. It encodes CASSNNRGVDSPLHF.

The gene calls are TRBV9 and TRBJ2-1; perhaps TRBD2 as D (6 bases). This CDR3 region has 13 residues. The germline V and J ends were trimmed by 3 bases and 4 bases, with 8 bases remaining between them. CDR1 and CDR2 from the germline V gene are SGDLS and YYNGEE. The CDR3 DNA is TGTGCCAGCAGCGGACTAGATTACAATGAGCAGTTCTTC. Its protein is CASSGLDYNEQFF.

V is TRBV30 and J is TRBJ1-2; the match to TRBD1 covers 7 bases. Germline loops: CDR1 GTSNPN, CDR2 SVGIG (reference sequence). Trimming cost V 1 base and J 4 bases; bases outside gene matches: 6. CDR3 length: 14 residues. The CDR3 DNA sequence: TGTGCCTGGAGTGCAGGGGGATCCTTCTATGGCTACACCTTC. Translation: CAWSAGGSFYGYTF.

This chain links TRBV5-1 with TRBJ2-1; TRBD2 matches 10 bases. Losses at the gene ends were 4 bases for V and 9 bases for J; bases not matched to a gene: 4. Germline V lookup: CDR1 SGHRS, CDR2 YFSETQ. The CDR3 runs to 13 residues. CDR3 DNA sequence: TGCGCCAGCAGCCCTAGCGGGAGTTTTGAGCAGTTCTTC. This gives the protein CASSPSGSFEQFF.

The chain is built from TRBV20-1 and TRBJ1-2, with a tentative D call TRBD1 (6 bases). The ends were cut back, 0 bases at V and 9 bases at J, with 8 bases in the middle. The CDR3 sequence is 11 residues long. Germline-derived CDR1 and CDR2 are DFQATT and SNEGSKA (reference sequence). CDR3 residues: CSARDRGSYTF. The CDR3 DNA sequence: TGCAGTGCTAGAGACAGGGGAAGCTACACCTTC.

V gene TRBV14 combines with J gene TRBJ2-5; the D is unclear. The CDR3 totals 13 residues. Deletions cut 4 bases from V and 4 bases from J, with 10 bases between. Germline lookup yields CDR1 SGHDN and CDR2 FVKESK. This CDR3 reads CASSPRLTETQYF. The CDR3 DNA reads TGTGCCAGCAGCCCCCGACTGACAGAGACCCAGTACTTC.

V is TRBV7-2 and J is TRBJ2-3; 9 bases align to TRBD2. Looked up from germline, CDR1 is SGHTA and CDR2 is FQGNSA. V dropped 1 base and J dropped 10; count of bases not matched to a gene: 9. The CDR3 contains 15 residues. CDR3 in DNA: TGTGCCAGCAGCTTAGTGGCTAGCGGGGTCTGGGCGCAGTATTTT. Translation: CASSLVASGVWAQYF.

The chain joins TRBV7-2 to TRBJ2-7; D ambiguous. Between the trimmed V and J ends, which lost 4 bases and 3 bases, there was a span of 16 bases. This CDR3 contains 15 residues. CDR1 SGHTA and CDR2 FQGNSA come from the germline V gene. CDR3 protein: CASSSSMAVIYEQYF. The CDR3 DNA reads as TGTGCCAGCAGCTCAAGTATGGCAGTTATCTACGAGCAGTACTTC.

V and J are TRBV6-5 and TRBJ1-1, with no clear D. Trimming took 6 bases from V and 4 from J, leaving 12 bases between them. The germline V gene has CDR1 MNHEY and CDR2 SVGAGI. This CDR3 comprises 13 residues. Here the CDR3 reads CASSLERGTEAFF. The CDR3 DNA follows: TGTGCCAGCAGCCTGGAGAGAGGCACTGAAGCTTTCTTT.

CDR3 in DNA: TGTGCCAGCAGCGGGCGGGATAAAAGAACAATGGAGCAGTTCTTC. This codes for CASSGRDKRTMEQFF. The chain uses TRBV5-5 and TRBJ2-1; maybe TRBD2 (6 bases). The germline V gene has CDR1 SGHKS and CDR2 YYEKEE (reference sequence). Trimming left V 4 bases short and J 10 bases short, with 21 bases between. CDR3 size: 15 residues.

The rearrangement links TRBV30 to TRBJ2-1; TRBD2 aligns across 12 bases. The junction had 7 bases not matched to a gene; V was cut back by 1 base and J by 3 bases. The CDR3 sequence is 17 residues long. CDR1 and CDR2 (germline): GTSNPN, SVGIG (reference sequence). The CDR3 nucleotides are TGTGCCTGGAGTGGAGGACTAGCGGGGTTCGACTACAATGAGCAGTTCTTC. Protein product: CAWSGGLAGFDYNEQFF.